Many counts were recorded for the clone carrying this TCR beta chain. The V end was cut by 5 bases, the J end by 6 bases, with 7 bases between. There are 12 residues in the CDR3. Looked up from germline, CDR1 is LNHDA and CDR2 is SQIVND (reference sequence). Priming of first-strand cDNA relied on TRAV- and TRBV-specific primers (covering alpha and beta chains). Both a constant-region primer and a V-primer adapter served to amplify TCRs across roughly 22 PCR cycles. TCRdb ran MiXCR on the reads and lists one entry per CDR3 protein. This sample has around 80,000 distinct CDR3 sequences; over 15% occur once, and the top ten carry approximately 1.5%. Time point defined: after trial treatment. As for treatment: LDRT plus nivolumab, ipilimumab, low-dose cyclophosphamide and aspirin (RACIN trial). Each donor was administered nivolumab, ipilimumab, aspirin, low-dose cyclophosphamide and low-dose radiotherapy.

These data come from a study of low-dose radiotherapy and immunotherapy resistance in tumors. Study-wide background: Cohort 1 was given 0.5 Gy fractions every 2 weeks, 6.5 Gy in total. The regimen for patients comprised intravenous nivolumab 240 mg every two weeks plus intravenous ipilimumab 1 mg/kg every six weeks.

The rearrangement joins TRBV19 to TRBJ2-2, with D hard to call. The sample was PBMCs, taken after low-dose radiotherapy plus immunotherapy. This clonotype was obtained from a male donor with prostate cancer. The CDR3 region has the DNA TGTGCCAGTAGTGCACGTGCCGGGGAGCTGTTTTTT. Amino acid sequence: CASSARAGELFF.